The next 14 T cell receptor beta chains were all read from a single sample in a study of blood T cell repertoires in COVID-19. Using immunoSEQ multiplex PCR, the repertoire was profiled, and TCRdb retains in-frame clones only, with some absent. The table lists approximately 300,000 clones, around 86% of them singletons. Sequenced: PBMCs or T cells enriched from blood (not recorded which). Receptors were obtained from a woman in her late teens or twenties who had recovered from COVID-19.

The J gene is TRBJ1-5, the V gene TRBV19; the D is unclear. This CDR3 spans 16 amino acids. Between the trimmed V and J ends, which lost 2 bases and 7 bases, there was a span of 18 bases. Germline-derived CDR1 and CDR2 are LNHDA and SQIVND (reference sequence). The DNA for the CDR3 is TGTGCCAGTAGTATAATCAGGAGAGGGTGGGAGCAGCCCCAGCATTTT. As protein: CASSIIRRGWEQPQHF.

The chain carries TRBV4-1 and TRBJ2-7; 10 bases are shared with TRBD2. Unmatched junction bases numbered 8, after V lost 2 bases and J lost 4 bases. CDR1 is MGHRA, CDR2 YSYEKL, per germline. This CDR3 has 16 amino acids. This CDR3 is CASSQIGAGGQYEQYF. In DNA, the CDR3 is TGCGCCAGCAGCCAAATCGGAGCGGGAGGGCAATACGAGCAGTACTTC.

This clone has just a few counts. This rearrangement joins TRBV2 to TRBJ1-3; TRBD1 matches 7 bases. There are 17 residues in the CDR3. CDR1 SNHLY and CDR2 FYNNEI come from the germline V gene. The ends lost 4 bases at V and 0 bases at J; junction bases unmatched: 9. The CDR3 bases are TGTGCCAGCAGTGTAAGAGGGACAGTATTCTCTGGAAACACCATATATTTT. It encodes CASSVRGTVFSGNTIYF.

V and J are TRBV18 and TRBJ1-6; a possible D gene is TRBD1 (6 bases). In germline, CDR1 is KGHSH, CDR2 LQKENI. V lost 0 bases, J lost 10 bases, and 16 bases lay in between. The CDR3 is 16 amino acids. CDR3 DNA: TGTGCCAGCTCACCACCAAGGACAGCTTTTAACTCACCCCTCCACTTT. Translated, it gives CASSPPRTAFNSPLHF.

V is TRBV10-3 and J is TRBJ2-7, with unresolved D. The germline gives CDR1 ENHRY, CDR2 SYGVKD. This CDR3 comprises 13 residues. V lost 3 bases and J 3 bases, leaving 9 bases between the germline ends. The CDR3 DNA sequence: TGTGCCATCAGTGACCCCGCTATCTACGAGCAGTACTTC. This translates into CAISDPAIYEQYF.

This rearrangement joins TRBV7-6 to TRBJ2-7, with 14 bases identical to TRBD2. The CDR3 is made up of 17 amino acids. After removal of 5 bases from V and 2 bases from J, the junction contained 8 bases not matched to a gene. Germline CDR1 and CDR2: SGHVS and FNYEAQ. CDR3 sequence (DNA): TGTGCCAGCAGCGAGGGGACTAGCGGGAGCCCTCCCTACGAGCAGTACTTC. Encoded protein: CASSEGTSGSPPYEQYF.

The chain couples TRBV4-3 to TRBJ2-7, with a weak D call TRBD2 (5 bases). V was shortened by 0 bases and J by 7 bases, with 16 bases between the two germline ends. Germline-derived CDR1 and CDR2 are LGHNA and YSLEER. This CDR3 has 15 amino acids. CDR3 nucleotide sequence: TGCGCCAGCAGCCAAGAGGAGGCCGTGGGCGGGGAGCAGTACTTC. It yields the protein CASSQEEAVGGEQYF.

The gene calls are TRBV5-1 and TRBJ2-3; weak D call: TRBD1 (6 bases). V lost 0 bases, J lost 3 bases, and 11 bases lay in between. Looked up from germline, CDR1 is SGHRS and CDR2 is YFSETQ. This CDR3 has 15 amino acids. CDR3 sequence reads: CASSLEGGRTDTQYF. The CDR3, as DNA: TGCGCCAGCAGCTTGGAAGGGGGAAGGACAGATACGCAGTATTTT.

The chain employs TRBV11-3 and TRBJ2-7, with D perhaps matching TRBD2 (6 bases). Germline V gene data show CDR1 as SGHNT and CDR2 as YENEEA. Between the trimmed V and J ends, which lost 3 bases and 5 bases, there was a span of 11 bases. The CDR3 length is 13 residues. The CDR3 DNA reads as TGTGCCAGCAGCTTCCCCGGGGGTAACGAGCAGTACTTC. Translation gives CASSFPGGNEQYF.

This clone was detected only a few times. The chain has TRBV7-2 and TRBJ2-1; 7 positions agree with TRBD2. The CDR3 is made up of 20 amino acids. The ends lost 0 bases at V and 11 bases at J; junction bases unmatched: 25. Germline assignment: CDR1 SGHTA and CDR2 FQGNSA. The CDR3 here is CASSLALVSSASGARRKQFF. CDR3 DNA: TGTGCCAGCAGCTTAGCGCTGGTTTCCTCAGCTAGCGGAGCAAGAAGGAAGCAGTTCTTC.

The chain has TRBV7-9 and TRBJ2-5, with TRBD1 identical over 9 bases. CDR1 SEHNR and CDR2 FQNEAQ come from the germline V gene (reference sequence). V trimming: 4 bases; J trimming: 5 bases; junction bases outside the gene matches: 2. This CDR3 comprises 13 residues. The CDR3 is CASSSTGGETQYF. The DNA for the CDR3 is TGTGCCAGCAGCTCAACAGGGGGCGAGACCCAGTACTTC.

Here the CDR3 reads CSVDLGGGHRNEQFF. CDR3 sequence (DNA): TGCAGCGTTGACCTGGGCGGGGGGCACCGCAATGAGCAGTTCTTC. This chain connects TRBV29-1 to TRBJ2-1, with 8 bases aligning to TRBD2. The CDR3 totals 15 residues. The germline V gene encodes CDR1 SQVTM and CDR2 ANQGSEA. V gave up 3 bases and J gave up 6 bases; unmatched junction bases: 10.

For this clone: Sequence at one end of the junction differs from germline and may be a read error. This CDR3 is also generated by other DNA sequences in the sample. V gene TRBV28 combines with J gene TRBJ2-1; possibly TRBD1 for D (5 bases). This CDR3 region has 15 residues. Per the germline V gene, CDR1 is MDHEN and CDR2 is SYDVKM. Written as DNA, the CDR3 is TGTGCTAGCAGTTTATACAGGTCCTACGACAATGAGCAGTTCTTC. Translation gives CASSLYRSYDNEQFF. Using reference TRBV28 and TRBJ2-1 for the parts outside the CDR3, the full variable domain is DVKVTQSSRYLVKRTGEKVFLECVQDMDHENMFWYRQDPGLGLRLIYFSYDVKMKEKGDIPEGYSVSREKKERFSLILESASTNQTSMYLCASSLYRSYDNEQFFGPGTRLTVL.

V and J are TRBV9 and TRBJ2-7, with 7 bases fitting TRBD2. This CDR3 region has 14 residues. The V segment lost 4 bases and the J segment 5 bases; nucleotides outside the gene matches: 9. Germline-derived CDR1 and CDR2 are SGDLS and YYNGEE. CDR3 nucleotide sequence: TGTGCCAGCAGCACGGGGGGAGGGCAGCACGAGCAGTACTTC. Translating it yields CASSTGGGQHEQYF.